This T cell receptor beta chain was found in a study of beta chain features in type 1 diabetes. This clone has only a few counts. Its antigen is unknown. At one of its ends the junction is not consistent with the germline gene, which may arise from a read error. Study results and limitations: It was among patients, rather than healthy donors, that naive, central memory and Treg TCRB repertoires appeared more similar. For type 1 diabetes patients, VDJ junctions showed fewer insertions and more deletions.

Germline V CDR1 and CDR2: MGHDK, SYGVNS. This CDR3 has 12 amino acids. Sequencing targeted expressed TCRB transcripts, as all isolated RNA had been reverse transcribed. Sequenced by immunoSEQ multiplex PCR; TCRdb stores in-frame clones only, minus some. The sample carries 350,000 to 450,000 clones, about 15% recorded once. Specimen: naive CD4+ T cells from blood. V gene TRBV25-1 combines with J gene TRBJ1-2; D remains unclear. The sequence derives from a man aged 25-45 years in good health. As DNA, the CDR3 is TGTGCCAGCAGTCCCCCGGGGTACCCTATCGTCTTC. It translates to CASSPPGYPIVF.